This T cell receptor (beta chain) was captured by sequencing in a study of beta chain features in type 1 diabetes. On the study more broadly: Patients and healthy donors were similar in age, gender and cell yields.

This clone was counted ten times or more. Its antigen is not known. Isolated RNA was reverse transcribed in full, so expressed TCRB transcripts were sequenced. Produced via immunoSEQ multiplex PCR; TCRdb's table is partial and in-frame only. The sample carries 400,000 or so clones, around 10% recorded once. Study-wide results and caveats: Type 1 diabetes patients had TCRB CDR3s that were shorter (moderately but significantly so) in all four CD4+ subsets.

One heparinised draw, averaging approximately 120 mL, was taken per donor. Naive, central memory, regulatory and stem cell-like memory cells within the CD4+ compartment were sorted using CD45RO/CCR7/CD25/CD127/CD95/CD27. CDR3 size: 16 residues. CDR1 and CDR2 from the germline V gene are SNHLY and FYNNEI. The J segment lost 1 base and the V segment lost 6 bases, leaving 11 bases of the junction unmatched. Sequencing input: central memory CD4+ T cells from blood. The rearrangement joins TRBV2 to TRBJ2-7, with TRBD1 identical over 8 bases. The source is a man aged 25 to 45 with type 1 diabetes. The CDR3 loop is CASRVSRGPPSYEQYF. The CDR3 DNA follows: TGTGCCAGCAGAGTATCCAGGGGGCCACCTTCCTACGAGCAGTACTTC.